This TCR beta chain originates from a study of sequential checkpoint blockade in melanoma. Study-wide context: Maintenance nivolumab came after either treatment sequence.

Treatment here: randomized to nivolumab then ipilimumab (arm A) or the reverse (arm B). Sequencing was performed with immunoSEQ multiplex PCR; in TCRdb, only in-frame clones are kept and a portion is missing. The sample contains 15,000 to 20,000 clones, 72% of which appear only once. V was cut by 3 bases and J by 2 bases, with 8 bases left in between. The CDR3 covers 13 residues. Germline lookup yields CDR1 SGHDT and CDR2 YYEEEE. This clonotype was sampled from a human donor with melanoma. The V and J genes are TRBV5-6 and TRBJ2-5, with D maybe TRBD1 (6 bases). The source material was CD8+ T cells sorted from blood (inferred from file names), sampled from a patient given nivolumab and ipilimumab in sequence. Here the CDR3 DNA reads TGTGCCAGCAGCTGGGACAATCAAGAGACCCAGTACTTC. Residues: CASSWDNQETQYF. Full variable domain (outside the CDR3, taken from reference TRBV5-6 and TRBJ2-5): DAGVTQSPTHLIKTRGQQVTLRCSPKSGHDTVSWYQQALGQGPQFIFQYYEEEERQRGNFPDRFSGHQFPNYSSELNVNALLLGDSALYLCASSWDNQETQYFGPGTRLLVL.